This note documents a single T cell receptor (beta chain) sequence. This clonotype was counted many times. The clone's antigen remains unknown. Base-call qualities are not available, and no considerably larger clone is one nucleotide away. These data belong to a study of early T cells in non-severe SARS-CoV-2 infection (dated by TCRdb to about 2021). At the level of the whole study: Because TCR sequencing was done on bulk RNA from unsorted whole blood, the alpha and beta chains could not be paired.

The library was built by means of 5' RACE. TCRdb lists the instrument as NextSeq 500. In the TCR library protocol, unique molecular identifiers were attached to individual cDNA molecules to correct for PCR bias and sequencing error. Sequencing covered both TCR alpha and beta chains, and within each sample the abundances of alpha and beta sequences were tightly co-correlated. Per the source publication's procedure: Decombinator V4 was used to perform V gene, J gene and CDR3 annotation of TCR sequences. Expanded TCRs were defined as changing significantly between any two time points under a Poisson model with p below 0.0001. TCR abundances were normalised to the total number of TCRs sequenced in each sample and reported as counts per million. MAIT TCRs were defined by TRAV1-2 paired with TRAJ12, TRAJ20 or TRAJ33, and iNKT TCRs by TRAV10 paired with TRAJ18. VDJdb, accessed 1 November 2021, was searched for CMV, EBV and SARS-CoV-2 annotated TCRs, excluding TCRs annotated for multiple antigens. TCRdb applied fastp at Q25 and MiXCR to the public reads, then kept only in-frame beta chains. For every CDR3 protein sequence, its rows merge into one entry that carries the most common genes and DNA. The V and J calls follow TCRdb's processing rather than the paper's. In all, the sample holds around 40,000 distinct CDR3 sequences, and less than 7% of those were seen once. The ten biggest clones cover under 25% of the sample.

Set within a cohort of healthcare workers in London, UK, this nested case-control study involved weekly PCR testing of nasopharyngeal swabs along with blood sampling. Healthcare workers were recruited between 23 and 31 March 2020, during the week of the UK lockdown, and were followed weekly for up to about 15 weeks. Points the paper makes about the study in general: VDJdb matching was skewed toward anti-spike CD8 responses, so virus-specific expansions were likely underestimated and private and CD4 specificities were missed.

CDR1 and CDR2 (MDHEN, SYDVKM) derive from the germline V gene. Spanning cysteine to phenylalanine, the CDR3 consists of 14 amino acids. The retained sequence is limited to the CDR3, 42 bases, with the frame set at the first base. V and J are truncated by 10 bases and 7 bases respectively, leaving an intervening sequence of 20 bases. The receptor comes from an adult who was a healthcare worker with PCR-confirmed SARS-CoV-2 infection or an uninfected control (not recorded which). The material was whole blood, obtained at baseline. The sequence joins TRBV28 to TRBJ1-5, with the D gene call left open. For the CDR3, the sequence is CATFTPLGRQPQHF. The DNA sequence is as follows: TGTGCCACCTTCACCCCCCTCGGGAGACAGCCCCAGCATTTT. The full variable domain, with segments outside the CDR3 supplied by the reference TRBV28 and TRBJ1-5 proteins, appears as DVKVTQSSRYLVKRTGEKVFLECVQDMDHENMFWYRQDPGLGLRLIYFSYDVKMKEKGDIPEGYSVSREKKERFSLILESASTNQTSMYLCATFTPLGRQPQHFGDGTRLSIL.